The clone carrying this T cell receptor beta chain was seen ten or more times. Its antigen is not known. V dropped 2 bases and J dropped 2 bases, with 9 bases sitting between them. CDR3 length: 14 residues. Germline V CDR1 and CDR2: SGHRS, YFSETQ. This sample is drawn from a study of regulatory T cells in long-lasting Graves disease. Study outcomes and limitations: Persistent patients shared more public clonotypes (about 3,000) than newly diagnosed patients (under 1,000).

Relying on iRepertoire HTBI primers and Arm-PCR of CDR3 regions, the team built TCR beta libraries. TCRdb re-derived calls from the multiplex PCR reads in MiXCR, one entry per CDR3 protein. This table has under 500,000 distinct CDR3 sequences, 20% appearing once. Time point indicated: persistent/refractory GD, antithyroid drugs over 5 years with positive TRAb. The TCR library was made from RNA that had been extracted from PBMCs in TRIzol. The chain carries TRBV5-1 and TRBJ2-3; D perhaps matches TRBD2 (5 bases). This specimen was peripheral blood mononuclear cells (PBMCs), taken when the disease was refractory, from a patient treated with antithyroid drugs. This receptor was taken from a female donor with Graves disease. For the CDR3, the DNA is TGCGCCAGCAGCTTACGACTAAACACAGATACGCAGTATTTT. Protein sequence: CASSLRLNTDTQYF.